This T cell receptor beta chain was recorded in a study of T cell responses to AZD1222 COVID-19 vaccine. Generated by immunoSEQ multiplex PCR, the TCRdb table keeps only in-frame clones and is missing some. The sample holds approximately 130,000 clones, approximately 93% seen once. Worth noting for this clone: The antigen is undetermined.

The CDR3 is 13 amino acids. With V trimmed by 6 bases and J by 12 bases, 11 bases remained unmatched. Germline V gene sequence: CDR1 SNHLY, CDR2 FYNNEI. Whole-study results and caveats: Females made up more of the donors, who were largely white British, and clonal diversity may have come out too low.

The receptor was derived from an adult in good health. The chain is built from TRBV2 and TRBJ1-1, with TRBD1 matching 9 bases. The starting material was peripheral blood, obtained on day 0 of AZD1222 vaccination. The CDR3 loop is CASSRDREIGTFF. The DNA for the CDR3 is TGTGCCAGCAGCCGGGACAGGGAAATCGGAACTTTCTTT. The full variable domain, with the rest looked up from reference TRBV2 and TRBJ1-1, is EPEVTQTPSHQVTQMGQEVILRCVPISNHLYFYWYRQILGQKVEFLVSFYNNEISEKSEIFDDQFSVERPDGSNFTLKIRSTKLEDSAMYFCASSRDREIGTFFGQGTRLTVV.